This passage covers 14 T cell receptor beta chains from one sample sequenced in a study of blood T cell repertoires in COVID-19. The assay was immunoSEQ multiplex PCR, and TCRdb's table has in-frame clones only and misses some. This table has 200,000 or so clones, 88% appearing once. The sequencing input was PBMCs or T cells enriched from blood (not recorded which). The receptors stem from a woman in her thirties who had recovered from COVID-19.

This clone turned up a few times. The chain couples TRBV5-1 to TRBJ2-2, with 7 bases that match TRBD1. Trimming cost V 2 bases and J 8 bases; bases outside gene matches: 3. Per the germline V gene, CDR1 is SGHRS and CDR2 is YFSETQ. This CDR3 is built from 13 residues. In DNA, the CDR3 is TGCGCCAGCAGCTTTGGGACAGAAGGGGAGCTGTTTTTT. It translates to CASSFGTEGELFF.

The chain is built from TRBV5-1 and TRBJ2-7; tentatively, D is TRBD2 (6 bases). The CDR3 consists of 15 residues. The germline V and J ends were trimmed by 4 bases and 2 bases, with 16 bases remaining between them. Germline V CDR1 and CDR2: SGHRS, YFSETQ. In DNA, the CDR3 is TGCGCCAGCAGCCAAGGAGACGGGGGACCCTACGAGCAGTACTTC. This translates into CASSQGDGGPYEQYF.

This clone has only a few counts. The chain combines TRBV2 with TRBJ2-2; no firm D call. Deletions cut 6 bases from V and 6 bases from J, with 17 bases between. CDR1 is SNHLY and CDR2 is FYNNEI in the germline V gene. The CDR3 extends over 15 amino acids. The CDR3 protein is CASRVGLERPGELFF. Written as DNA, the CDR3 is TGTGCCAGCAGGGTGGGTCTAGAGCGTCCCGGGGAGCTGTTTTTT. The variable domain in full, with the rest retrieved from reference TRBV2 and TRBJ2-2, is EPEVTQTPSHQVTQMGQEVILRCVPISNHLYFYWYRQILGQKVEFLVSFYNNEISEKSEIFDDQFSVERPDGSNFTLKIRSTKLEDSAMYFCASRVGLERPGELFFGEGSRLTVL.

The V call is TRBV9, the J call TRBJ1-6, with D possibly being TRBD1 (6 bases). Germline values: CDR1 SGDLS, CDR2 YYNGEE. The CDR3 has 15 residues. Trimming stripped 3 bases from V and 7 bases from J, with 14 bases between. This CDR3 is CASSEQGAENSPLHF. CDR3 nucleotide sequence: TGTGCCAGCAGCGAACAGGGTGCAGAGAATTCACCCCTCCACTTT.

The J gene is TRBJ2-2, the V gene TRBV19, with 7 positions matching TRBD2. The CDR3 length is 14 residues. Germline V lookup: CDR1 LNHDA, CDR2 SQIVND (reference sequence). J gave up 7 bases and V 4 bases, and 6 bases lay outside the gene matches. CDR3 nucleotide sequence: TGTGCCAGTAGTAGATTCAGGGAGGGCGGGGAGCTGTTTTTT. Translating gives CASSRFREGGELFF.

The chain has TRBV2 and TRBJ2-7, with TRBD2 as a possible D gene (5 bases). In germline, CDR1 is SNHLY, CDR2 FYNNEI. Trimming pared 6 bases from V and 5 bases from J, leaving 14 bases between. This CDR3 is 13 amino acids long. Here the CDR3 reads CASSALRRNEQYF. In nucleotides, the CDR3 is TGTGCCAGCAGCGCCTTACGGAGGAACGAGCAGTACTTC.

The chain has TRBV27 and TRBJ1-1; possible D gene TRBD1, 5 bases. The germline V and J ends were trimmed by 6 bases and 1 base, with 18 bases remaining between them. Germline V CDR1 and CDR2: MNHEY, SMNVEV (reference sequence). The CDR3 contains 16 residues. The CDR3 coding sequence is TGTGCCAGCAGCAAAACCCCAGTGACAGAGAACACTGAAGCTTTCTTT. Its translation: CASSKTPVTENTEAFF.

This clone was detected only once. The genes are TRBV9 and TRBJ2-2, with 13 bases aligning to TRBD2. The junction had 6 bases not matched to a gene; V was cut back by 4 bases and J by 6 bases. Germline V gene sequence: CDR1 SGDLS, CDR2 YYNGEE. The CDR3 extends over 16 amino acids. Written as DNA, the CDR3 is TGTGCCAGCAGCCTGAGAACTAGCGGGGGGGCCGGGGAGCTGTTTTTT. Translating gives CASSLRTSGGAGELFF. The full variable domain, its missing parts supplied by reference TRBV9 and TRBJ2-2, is DSGVTQTPKHLITATGQRVTLRCSPRSGDLSVYWYQQSLDQGLQFLIQYYNGEERAKGNILERFSAQQFPDLHSELNLSSLELGDSALYFCASSLRTSGGAGELFFGEGSRLTVL.

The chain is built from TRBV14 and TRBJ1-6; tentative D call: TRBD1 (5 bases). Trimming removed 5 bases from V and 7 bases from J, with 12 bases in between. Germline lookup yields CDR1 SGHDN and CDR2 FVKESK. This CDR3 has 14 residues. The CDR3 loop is CASSSGISNSPLHF. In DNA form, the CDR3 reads TGTGCCAGCAGCTCAGGGATATCCAATTCACCCCTCCACTTT. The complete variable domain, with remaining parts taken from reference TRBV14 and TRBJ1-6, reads EAGVTQFPSHSVIEKGQTVTLRCDPISGHDNLYWYRRVMGKEIKFLLHFVKESKQDESGMPNNRFLAERTGGTYSTLKVQPAELEDSGVYFCASSSGISNSPLHFGNGTRLTVT.

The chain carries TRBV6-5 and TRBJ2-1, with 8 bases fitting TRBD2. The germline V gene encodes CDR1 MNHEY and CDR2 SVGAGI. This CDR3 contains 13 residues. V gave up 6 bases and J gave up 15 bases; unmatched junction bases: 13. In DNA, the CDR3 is TGTGCCAGCAGGAAGGAGGGGGGGACTAGTCTGTTCTTC. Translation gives CASRKEGGTSLFF.

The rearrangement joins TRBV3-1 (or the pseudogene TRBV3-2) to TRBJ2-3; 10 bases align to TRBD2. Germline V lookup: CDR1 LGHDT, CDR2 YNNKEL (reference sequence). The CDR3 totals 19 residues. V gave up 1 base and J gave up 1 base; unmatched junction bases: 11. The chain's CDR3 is CASSQVVGGTSEGTDTQYF. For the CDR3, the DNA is TGTGCCAGCAGCCAAGTTGTTGGTGGGACTAGCGAGGGCACAGATACGCAGTATTTT.

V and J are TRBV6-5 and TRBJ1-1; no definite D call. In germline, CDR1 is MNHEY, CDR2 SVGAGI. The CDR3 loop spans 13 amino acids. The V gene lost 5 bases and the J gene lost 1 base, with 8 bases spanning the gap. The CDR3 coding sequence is TGTGCCAGCAGTATTTTCAGGAACACTGAAGCTTTCTTT. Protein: CASSIFRNTEAFF.

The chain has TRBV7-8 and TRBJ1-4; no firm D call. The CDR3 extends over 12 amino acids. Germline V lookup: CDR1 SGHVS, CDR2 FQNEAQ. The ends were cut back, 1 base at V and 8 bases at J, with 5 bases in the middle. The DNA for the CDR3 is TGTGCCAGCAGCTTAGATGTAGAAAAACTGTTTTTT. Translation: CASSLDVEKLFF.

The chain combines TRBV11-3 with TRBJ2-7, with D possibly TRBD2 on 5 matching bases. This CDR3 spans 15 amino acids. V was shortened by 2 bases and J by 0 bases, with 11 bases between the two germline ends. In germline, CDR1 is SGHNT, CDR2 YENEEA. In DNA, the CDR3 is TGTGCCAGCAGCTTACGATCCGGGAACTCCTACGAGCAGTACTTC. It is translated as CASSLRSGNSYEQYF.